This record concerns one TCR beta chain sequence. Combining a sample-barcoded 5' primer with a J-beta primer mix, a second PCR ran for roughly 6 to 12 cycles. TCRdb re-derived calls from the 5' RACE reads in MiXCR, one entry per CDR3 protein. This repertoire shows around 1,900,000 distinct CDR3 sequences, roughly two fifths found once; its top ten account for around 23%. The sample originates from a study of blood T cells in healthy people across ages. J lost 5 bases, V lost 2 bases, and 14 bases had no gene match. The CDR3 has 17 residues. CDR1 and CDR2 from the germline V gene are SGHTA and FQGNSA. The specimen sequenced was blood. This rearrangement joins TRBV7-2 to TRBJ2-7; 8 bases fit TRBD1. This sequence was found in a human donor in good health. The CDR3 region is CASSLIVRGQGADEQYF. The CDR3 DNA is TGTGCCAGCAGCTTAATCGTTAGAGGACAGGGTGCCGACGAGCAGTACTTC.